Listed below are T cell receptor beta chains from one sample, sequenced in a study of cytomegalovirus exposure and HLA in healthy donors. Method: immunoSEQ multiplex PCR; TCRdb's copy keeps in-frame clones and lacks some. The table has around 210,000 clones, roughly four fifths seen once. Specimen: PBMCs. Receptor source: a woman aged 40-49 years in good health and CMV-seronegative. Both conserved end residues are part of each CDR3. The D gene is left open where the match is weak. Clone size appears in some rows only: once, few, many, or a class for an expanded clone.

d_gene | j_gene | abundance | v_gene | CDR3nt | CDR3aa
NA | TRBJ1-5 | NA | TRBV30 | TGTGCCTGCGGCAGGGATCAGCCCCAGCATTTT | CACGRDQPQHF
NA | TRBJ2-7 | NA | TRBV18 | TGTGCCAGCTCACCGGATCCAGGGTACGCATACGAGCAGTACTTC | CASSPDPGYAYEQYF
TRBD1 | TRBJ1-4 | once | TRBV29-1 | TGCAGCGTTCTGACAGGGGGCAATGAAAAACTGTTTTTT | CSVLTGGNEKLFF
NA | TRBJ2-5 | NA | TRBV7-2 | TGTGCCAGCAGCCGAACAAGAGGAGAGACCCAGTACTTC | CASSRTRGETQYF
NA | TRBJ1-2 | NA | TRBV28 | TGTGCCAGCAGTCCGGGAGGTCGGTCTACGTTCTATGGCTACACCTTC | CASSPGGRSTFYGYTF
TRBD2 | TRBJ2-7 | NA | TRBV7-2 | TGTGCCAGCAGCCTCCAGGCGGGAGGGTACGAGCAGTACTTC | CASSLQAGGYEQYF
TRBD1 | TRBJ2-7 | NA | TRBV5-1 | TGCGCCAGCAGCTTGTATCCGGACAGGGGCGGAGAGCAGTACTTC | CASSLYPDRGGEQYF
NA | TRBJ1-6 | NA | TRBV6-1 | TGTGCCAGCAGTGAAGTTCGGTGGAATTCACCCCTCCACTTT | CASSEVRWNSPLHF
TRBD2 | TRBJ2-2 | NA | TRBV10-3 | TGTGCCATCAGTGAGTCAGCGGGAGTGGTCGGGGAGCTGTTTTTT | CAISESAGVVGELFF
NA | TRBJ2-2 | NA | TRBV25-1 | TGTGCCAGCAGTGACAGATTGAACACCGGGGAGCTGTTTTTT | CASSDRLNTGELFF
TRBD1 | TRBJ2-7 | NA | TRBV7-9 | TGTGCCAGCAGCTTAGTTCAGGGGGTCTCCTACGAGCAGTACTTC | CASSLVQGVSYEQYF
TRBD2 | TRBJ2-1 | NA | TRBV5-6 | TGTGCCAGCAGCTCAAGCGGGAGGTGGTCTGGTGAGCAGTTCTTC | CASSSSGRWSGEQFF
TRBD1 | TRBJ1-5 | once | TRBV19 | TGTGCCAGTAGCTACTACTCCAACAGGGGCCAGCCCCAGCATTTT | CASSYYSNRGQPQHF
TRBD1 | TRBJ1-3 | NA | TRBV5-1 | TGCGCCAGCTCGACAGGGTCTAGCGGAAACACCATATATTTT | CASSTGSSGNTIYF
TRBD2 | TRBJ2-7 | NA | TRBV10-3 | TGTGCCATCAAGGTCGGCCTAGCGGGACCCTACGAGCAGTACTTC | CAIKVGLAGPYEQYF
NA | TRBJ1-1 | once | TRBV29-1 | TGCAGCGCCTTGAGAGGGAGTCCTGAAGCTTTCTTT | CSALRGSPEAFF
TRBD1 | TRBJ1-1 | NA | TRBV18 | TGTGCCAGCTCACGAACCAGGGGGCATGACACTGAAGCTTTCTTT | CASSRTRGHDTEAFF
TRBD2 | TRBJ2-3 | NA | TRBV5-1 | TGCGCCAGCAGAGGACTAGCGGGAGTTGTAGATACGCAGTATTTT | CASRGLAGVVDTQYF
TRBD1 | TRBJ1-5 | NA | TRBV19 | TGTGCCAGTAGTATAGATCGGACAGGGGGCAATCAGCCCCAGCATTTT | CASSIDRTGGNQPQHF
TRBD2 | TRBJ2-7 | NA | TRBV6-1 | TGTGCCAGCAGTGACGGACTAGCGGGAGACGAGCAGTACTTC | CASSDGLAGDEQYF
NA | TRBJ1-2 | NA | TRBV5-8 | TGTGCCAGCAGCTCGGGGGTATCGGTGTATGGAGGCTACACCTTC | CASSSGVSVYGGYTF
TRBD2 | TRBJ2-7 | NA | TRBV27 | TGTGCCAGCAGTCCGAGAGCGGGAGAGCAGTACTTC | CASSPRAGEQYF
NA | TRBJ1-1 | NA | TRBV30 | TGTGCCTGGAGTGTGGGAGGTACGGCTTTCTTT | CAWSVGGTAFF
NA | TRBJ1-1 | NA | TRBV19 | TGTGCCAGTAGTATCCTCGGAGGGAACACTGAAGCTTTCTTT | CASSILGGNTEAFF
NA | TRBJ2-7 | NA | TRBV30 | TGTGCCTGGAGTGTTTTTACTTACGAGCAGTACTTC | CAWSVFTYEQYF